This T cell receptor (beta chain) was identified in a study of OX40 agonist ivuxolimab in advanced cancers. Sequencing was performed with immunoSEQ multiplex PCR; in TCRdb, only in-frame clones are kept and a portion is missing. The sample yields under 65,000 clones, 89% seen once. CDR3 length: 14 amino acids. Trimming left V 5 bases short and J 6 bases short, with 17 bases between. Germline V gene data show CDR1 as MDHEN and CDR2 as SYDVKM. V is TRBV28 and J is TRBJ2-7, with D perhaps assigned TRBD1 or TRBD2 (5 bases each). The sequenced sample was CD4+ or CD8+ T cells sorted from blood, obtained in a trial of the OX40 agonist ivuxolimab. The sequence was obtained from an adult with an advanced solid tumor such as melanoma, head and neck, liver or kidney cancer. CDR3 region: CASSGGGDPSEQYF. The CDR3 DNA reads TGTGCCAGCAGTGGGGGTGGGGATCCGAGCGAGCAGTACTTC. Complete variable domain (other parts from reference TRBV28 and TRBJ2-7): DVKVTQSSRYLVKRTGEKVFLECVQDMDHENMFWYRQDPGLGLRLIYFSYDVKMKEKGDIPEGYSVSREKKERFSLILESASTNQTSMYLCASSGGGDPSEQYFGPGTRLTVT.